This passage covers 18 T cell receptor beta chains from one sample sequenced in a study of CD4 T cells in relation to SARS-CoV-2 and coronaviruses. What these receptors recognize is not known. TCRdb's table, derived via immunoSEQ multiplex PCR, lists solely in-frame clones and lacks some. The repertoire holds fewer than 25,000 clones, with 65% to 70% as singletons. Before the COVID-19 pandemic, during about 2011-2018, CD4+ T cells were taken from unexposed donors. After around nine days of culture, CD4+ T cells were isolated. Sequences were obtained from CD4+ T cells from PBMCs, cultured in vitro. Receptor source: a human donor in good health.

The sample holds one count of this clone. The chain employs TRBV18 and TRBJ2-3, with unresolved D. The CDR3 totals 15 residues. With 2 bases removed from V and 2 bases from J, the gap between germline ends came to 11 bases. The germline V gene encodes CDR1 KGHSH and CDR2 LQKENI. The CDR3 here is CASSPEQTVTDTQYF. CDR3 nucleotide sequence: TGTGCCAGCTCACCAGAACAGACTGTCACAGATACGCAGTATTTT.

This clone was seen a handful of times. The chain combines TRBV5-1 with TRBJ1-2; no clear D. From germline, CDR1 is SGHRS and CDR2 YFSETQ. The CDR3 consists of 15 residues. The V end was cut by 1 base, the J end by 0 bases, with 10 bases between. CDR3 region: CASSLRTPTNYGYTF. As DNA, the CDR3 is TGCGCCAGCAGCTTGAGAACCCCAACTAACTATGGCTACACCTTC.

The chain employs TRBV7-9 and TRBJ2-1, with 8 bases matching TRBD1. The CDR3 length is 17 residues. V gave up 3 bases and J gave up 4 bases; unmatched junction bases: 11. Germline V gene data show CDR1 as SEHNR and CDR2 as FQNEAQ (reference sequence). CDR3 DNA: TGTGCCAGCAGCTTCAAGGGCCGGACAGGGACTTACAATGAGCAGTTCTTC. Its translation is CASSFKGRTGTYNEQFF.

This chain connects TRBV5-1 to TRBJ2-1; D is possibly TRBD2 (7 bases). CDR3 length equals 15 residues. Trimming removed 3 bases at V and 15 bases at J, with 25 bases between. Germline CDR1 SGHRS, CDR2 YFSETQ. CDR3 in amino acids: CASSSYADAGASGFF. The CDR3 DNA reads as TGCGCCAGCAGCTCTTACGCGGACGCGGGGGCTTCGGGGTTCTTC.

V and J are TRBV21-1 and TRBJ2-5; TRBD1, the D gene given by the table, was not confirmed from the DNA. TRBV21-1 is marked as a pseudogene. There are 14 residues in the CDR3. CDR3 bases: TGTGCCAGCAGCAGACCGGACAGGGAAGAGACCCAGTACTTC. Translated: CASSRPDREETQYF.

The chain employs TRBV6-2 or TRBV6-3 and TRBJ1-6; 8 bases match TRBD1. The CDR3 spans 15 residues. The ends lost 5 bases at V and 4 bases at J; junction bases unmatched: 4. The germline CDR1 and CDR2 sequences are MNHEY and SVGEGT. The CDR3 is CASSLGQAYNSPLHF. The CDR3 coding sequence is TGTGCCAGCAGTCTGGGACAGGCGTATAATTCACCCCTCCACTTT.

The J gene is TRBJ2-3, the V gene TRBV24-1; unclear D gene. Between the trimmed V and J ends, which lost 5 bases and 3 bases, there was a span of 14 bases. This CDR3 is 15 amino acids long. CDR1 is KGHDR, CDR2 SFDVKD, per germline. This CDR3 is CATSAAGDGTDTQYF. DNA for the CDR3: TGTGCCACCAGTGCCGCCGGAGACGGAACAGATACGCAGTATTTT.

This clone was counted only a few times. The CDR3 loop reads CASGPTGGVYNEQFF. The CDR3 nucleotides are TGTGCTAGTGGCCCCACTGGGGGAGTGTACAATGAGCAGTTCTTC. V usage is TRBV12-5 and J usage is TRBJ2-1; D is possibly TRBD1 or TRBD2 (5 bases each). Germline V gene sequence: CDR1 LGHNT, CDR2 FRNRAP. This CDR3 comprises 15 residues. Between the trimmed V and J ends, which lost 6 bases and 4 bases, there was a span of 16 bases.

This clone was counted a few times. The chain recombines TRBV7-9 with TRBJ2-1; 16 nucleotides line up with TRBD2. Trimming removed 3 bases from V and 6 bases from J; junction bases left unmatched: 11. The CDR3 sequence is 19 residues long. The germline CDR1 and CDR2 sequences are SEHNR and FQNEAQ (reference sequence). CDR3 sequence (DNA): TGTGCCAGCAGCTTGGGCGTAGGGACTAGCGGGGGGGCGGGCAATGAGCAGTTCTTC. Protein sequence: CASSLGVGTSGGAGNEQFF. Complete variable domain (other parts from reference TRBV7-9 and TRBJ2-1): DTGVSQNPRHKITKRGQNVTFRCDPISEHNRLYWYRQTLGQGPEFLTYFQNEAQLEKSRLLSDRFSAERPKGSFSTLEIQRTEQGDSAMYLCASSLGVGTSGGAGNEQFFGPGTRLTVL.

This chain uses TRBV30 with TRBJ1-2; D gene ambiguous. The germline V gene encodes CDR1 GTSNPN and CDR2 SVGIG (reference sequence). The V gene lost 0 bases and the J gene lost 8 bases, with 4 bases spanning the gap. This CDR3 is built from 10 residues. Here the CDR3 reads CAWSVEGYTF. The DNA for the CDR3 is TGTGCCTGGAGTGTAGAAGGCTACACCTTC. The complete variable domain, with remaining parts taken from reference TRBV30 and TRBJ1-2, reads SQTIHQWPATLVQPVGSPLSLECTVEGTSNPNLYWYRQAAGRGLQLLFYSVGIGQISSEVPQNLSASRPQDRQFILSSKKLLLSDSGFYLCAWSVEGYTFGSGTRLTVV.

The rearrangement uses TRBV5-1 and TRBJ2-5, with D perhaps matching TRBD2 (6 bases). This CDR3 spans 15 amino acids. V lost 4 bases and J 0 bases, leaving 13 bases between the germline ends. CDR1 and CDR2 (germline): SGHRS, YFSETQ. This CDR3 reads CASSIPTRNQETQYF. In DNA, the CDR3 is TGCGCCAGCAGCATCCCGACTAGAAACCAAGAGACCCAGTACTTC.

This clone has a single count. This chain joins TRBV5-8 and TRBJ2-5; no definite D call. The V end lost 5 bases, the J end lost 1 base, and 9 bases lay between the germline ends. Germline-derived CDR1 and CDR2 are SGHTS and YDEGEE. The CDR3 is 13 amino acids. DNA of the CDR3: TGTGCCAGCAGTTGGTGGGGCCAAGAGACCCAGTACTTC. Encoded protein: CASSWWGQETQYF.

In this sample, this clone turned up a few times. The chain uses TRBV7-2 and TRBJ2-3; D remains ambiguous. The V end was cut by 3 bases, the J end by 5 bases, with 15 bases between. CDR1 and CDR2 (germline): SGHTA, FQGNSA. This CDR3 is 15 amino acids long. CDR3 residues: CASSFSSPAQDTQYF. CDR3 in DNA: TGTGCCAGCAGCTTCTCGTCCCCCGCCCAAGATACGCAGTATTTT.

This clone was seen a single time. In DNA, the CDR3 is TGTGCCAGCAGCTCTCGGACAGCCCGAAGGGGCCTCTATGGCTACACCTTC. Residues: CASSSRTARRGLYGYTF. This chain uses TRBV7-2 with TRBJ1-2; tentative D call: TRBD1 (6 bases). Germline CDR1 is SGHTA and CDR2 is FQGNSA. Between the trimmed V and J ends, which lost 4 bases and 4 bases, there was a span of 22 bases. The CDR3 has 17 amino acids.

The CDR3 nucleotides read TGCGCCAGCAGCGACGCTAGCGGGGGGCCACAAGAGACCCAGTACTTC. Amino acid sequence: CASSDASGGPQETQYF. The genes are TRBV5-1 and TRBJ2-5; 11 bases match TRBD2. The CDR3 runs 16 residues. CDR1 and CDR2 from the germline V gene are SGHRS and YFSETQ. V lost 4 bases to trimming and J lost 2 bases; unmatched junction nucleotides: 7.

The chain carries TRBV11-2 and TRBJ2-1; D possibly corresponds to TRBD2 (6 bases). V was shortened by 2 bases and J by 2 bases, with 10 bases between the two germline ends. Germline V gene lookup returns CDR1 SGHAT and CDR2 FQNNGV. The length of the CDR3 is 15 residues. The CDR3 coding sequence is TGTGCCAGCAGCTTAAGTAGCGGTCCCTACAATGAGCAGTTCTTC. Protein sequence: CASSLSSGPYNEQFF.

This sequence joins TRBV19 and TRBJ2-1, with TRBD2 matching 9 bases. This CDR3 has 15 amino acids. Trimming took 7 bases from V and 6 from J; bases not matched to a gene: 10. Germline-derived CDR1 and CDR2 are LNHDA and SQIVND (reference sequence). CDR3: CASTPTSGVANEQFF. DNA for the CDR3: TGTGCCAGTACCCCGACTAGCGGAGTTGCCAATGAGCAGTTCTTC.

The CDR3: CASSLRGQSLNSPLHF. DNA for the CDR3: TGTGCCAGCAGCCTCCGAGGACAGTCCCTTAATTCACCCCTCCACTTT. The chain joins TRBV7-2 to TRBJ1-6; D may be TRBD1 (6 bases). The V and J ends lost 5 bases and 6 bases respectively, with 17 bases between them. From germline, CDR1 is SGHTA and CDR2 FQGNSA. CDR3 length equals 16 residues.